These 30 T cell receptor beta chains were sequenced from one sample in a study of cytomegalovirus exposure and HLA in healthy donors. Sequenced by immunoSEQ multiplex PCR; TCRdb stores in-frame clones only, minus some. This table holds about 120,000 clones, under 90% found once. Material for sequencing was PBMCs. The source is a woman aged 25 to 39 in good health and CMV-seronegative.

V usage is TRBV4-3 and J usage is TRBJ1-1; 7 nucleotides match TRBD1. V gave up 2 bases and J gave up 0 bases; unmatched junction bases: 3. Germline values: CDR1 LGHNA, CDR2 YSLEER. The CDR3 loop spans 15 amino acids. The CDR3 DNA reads TGCGCCAGCAGCCAATCGACAGGGTTGAACACTGAAGCTTTCTTT. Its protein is CASSQSTGLNTEAFF.

CDR3 bases: TGTGCCTGGAGGACAGGGGCCAACGTCCTGACTTTC. Residues: CAWRTGANVLTF. The chain uses TRBV30 and TRBJ2-6; no firm D call. V was clipped by 3 bases and J by 4 bases, with 4 bases between them. Germline V lookup: CDR1 GTSNPN, CDR2 SVGIG (reference sequence). CDR3 length equals 12 residues.

CDR3 nucleotides: TGTGCCTGGAGTGCCGATACAGGGGGCTATGGCTACACCTTC. Translated, it gives CAWSADTGGYGYTF. The chain combines TRBV30 with TRBJ1-2; the match to TRBD1 covers 8 bases. The CDR3 spans 14 residues. Germline V CDR1 and CDR2: GTSNPN, SVGIG (reference sequence). V was clipped by 1 base and J by 4 bases; unmatched bases: 5.

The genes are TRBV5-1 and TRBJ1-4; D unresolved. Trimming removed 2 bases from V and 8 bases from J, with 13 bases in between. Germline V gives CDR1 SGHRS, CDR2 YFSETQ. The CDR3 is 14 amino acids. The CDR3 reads CASSLGGLGEKLFF. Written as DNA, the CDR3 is TGCGCCAGCAGCTTAGGAGGGCTAGGGGAAAAACTGTTTTTT.

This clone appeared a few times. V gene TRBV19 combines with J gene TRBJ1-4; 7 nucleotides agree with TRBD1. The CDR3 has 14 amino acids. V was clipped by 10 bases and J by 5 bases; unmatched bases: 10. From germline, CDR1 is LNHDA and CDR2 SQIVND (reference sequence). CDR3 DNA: TGTGCCACCCAGGGGGACACCTGGAATGAAAAACTGTTTTTT. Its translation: CATQGDTWNEKLFF.

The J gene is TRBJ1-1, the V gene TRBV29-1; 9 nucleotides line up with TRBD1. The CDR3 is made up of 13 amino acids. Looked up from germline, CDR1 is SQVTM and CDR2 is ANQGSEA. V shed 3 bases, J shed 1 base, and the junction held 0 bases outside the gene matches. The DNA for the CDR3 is TGCAGCGTTGAGGACAGGGGGAACACTGAAGCTTTCTTT. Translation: CSVEDRGNTEAFF.

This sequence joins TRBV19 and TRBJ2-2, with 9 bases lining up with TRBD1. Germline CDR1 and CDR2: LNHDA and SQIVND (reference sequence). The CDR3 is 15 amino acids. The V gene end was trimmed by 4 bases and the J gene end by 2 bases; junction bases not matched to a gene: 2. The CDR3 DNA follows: TGTGCCAGTAGTAAGACAGGGGGTAACACCGGGGAGCTGTTTTTT. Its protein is CASSKTGGNTGELFF.

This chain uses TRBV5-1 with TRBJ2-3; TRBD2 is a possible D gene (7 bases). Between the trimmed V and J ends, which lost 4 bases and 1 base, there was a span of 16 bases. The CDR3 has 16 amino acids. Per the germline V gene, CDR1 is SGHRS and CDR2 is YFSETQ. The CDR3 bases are TGCGCCAGCAGCCCTCAGGCGGGGGCTCGCACAGATACGCAGTATTTT. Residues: CASSPQAGARTDTQYF.

The CDR3 DNA follows: TGTGCCAGTCGACAGGAGACGAACACCGGGGAGCTGTTTTTT. Amino acid sequence: CASRQETNTGELFF. The chain recombines TRBV2 with TRBJ2-2, with D possibly being TRBD1 (6 bases). V was cut by 9 bases and J by 0 bases, with 11 bases left in between. The CDR3 length is 14 residues. Per germline, CDR1 SNHLY and CDR2 FYNNEI.

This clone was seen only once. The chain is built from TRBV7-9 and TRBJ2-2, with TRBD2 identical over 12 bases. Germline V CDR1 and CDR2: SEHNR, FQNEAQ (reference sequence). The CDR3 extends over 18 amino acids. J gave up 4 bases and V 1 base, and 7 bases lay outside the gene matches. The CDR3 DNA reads TGTGCCAGCAGCTTAGGGACTAGCGGGGTATTGAGCACCGGGGAGCTGTTTTTT. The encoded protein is CASSLGTSGVLSTGELFF.

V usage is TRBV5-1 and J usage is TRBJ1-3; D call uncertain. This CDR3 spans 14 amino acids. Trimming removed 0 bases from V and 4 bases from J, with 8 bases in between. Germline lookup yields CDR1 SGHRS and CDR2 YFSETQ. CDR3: CASSLAERGNTIYF. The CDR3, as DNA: TGCGCCAGCAGCTTGGCCGAACGGGGAAACACCATATATTTT.

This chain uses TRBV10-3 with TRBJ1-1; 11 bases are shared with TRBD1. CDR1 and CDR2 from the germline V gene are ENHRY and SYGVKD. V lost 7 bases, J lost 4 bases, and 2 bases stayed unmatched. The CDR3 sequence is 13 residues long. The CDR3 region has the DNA TGTGCCATCATGGGGACAGGGGGCACTGAAGCTTTCTTT. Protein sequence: CAIMGTGGTEAFF.

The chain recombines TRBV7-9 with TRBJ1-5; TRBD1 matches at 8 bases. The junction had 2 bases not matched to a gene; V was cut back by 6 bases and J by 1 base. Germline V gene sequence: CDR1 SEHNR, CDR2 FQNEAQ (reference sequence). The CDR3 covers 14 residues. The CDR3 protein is CASSRTGSNQPQHF. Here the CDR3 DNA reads TGTGCCAGCAGTAGGACAGGGAGCAATCAGCCCCAGCATTTT.

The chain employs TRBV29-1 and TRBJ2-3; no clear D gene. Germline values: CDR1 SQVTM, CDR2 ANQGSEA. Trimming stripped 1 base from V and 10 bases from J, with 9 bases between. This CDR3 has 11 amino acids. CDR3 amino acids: CSVEALAAQYF. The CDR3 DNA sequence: TGCAGCGTTGAAGCATTAGCAGCGCAGTATTTT.

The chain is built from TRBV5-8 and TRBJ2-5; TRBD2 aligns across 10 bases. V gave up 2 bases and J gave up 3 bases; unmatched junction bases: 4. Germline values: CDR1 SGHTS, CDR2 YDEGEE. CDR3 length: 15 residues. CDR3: CASSFSGGSEETQYF. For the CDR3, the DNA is TGTGCCAGCAGCTTTAGCGGGGGGAGCGAAGAGACCCAGTACTTC. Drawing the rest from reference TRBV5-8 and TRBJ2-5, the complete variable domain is EAGVTQSPTHLIKTRGQQATLRCSPISGHTSVYWYQQALGLGLQFLLWYDEGEERNRGNFPPRFSGRQFPNYSSELNVNALELEDSALYLCASSFSGGSEETQYFGPGTRLLVL.

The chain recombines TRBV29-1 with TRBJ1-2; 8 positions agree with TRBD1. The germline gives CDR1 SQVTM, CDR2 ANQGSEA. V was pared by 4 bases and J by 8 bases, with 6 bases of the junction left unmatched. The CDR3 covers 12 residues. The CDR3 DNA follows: TGCAGCGTTGCGACAGGGGAGTACGGCTACACCTTC. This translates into CSVATGEYGYTF.

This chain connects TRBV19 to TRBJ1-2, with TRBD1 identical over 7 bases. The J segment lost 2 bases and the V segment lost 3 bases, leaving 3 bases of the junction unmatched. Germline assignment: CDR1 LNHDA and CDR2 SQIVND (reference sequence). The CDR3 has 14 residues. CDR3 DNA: TGTGCCAGTAGTATTGACAGGGACAACTATGGCTACACCTTC. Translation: CASSIDRDNYGYTF. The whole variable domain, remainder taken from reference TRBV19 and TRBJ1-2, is DGGITQSPKYLFRKEGQNVTLSCEQNLNHDAMYWYRQDPGQGLRLIYYSQIVNDFQKGDIAEGYSVSREKKESFPLTVTSAQKNPTAFYLCASSIDRDNYGYTFGSGTRLTVV.

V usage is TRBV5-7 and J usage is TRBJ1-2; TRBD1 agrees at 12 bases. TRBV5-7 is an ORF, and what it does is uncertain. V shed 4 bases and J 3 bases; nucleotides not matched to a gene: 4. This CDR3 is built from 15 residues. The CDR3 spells CASSGGTGGHYGYTF. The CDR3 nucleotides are TGTGCCAGCAGCGGGGGGACAGGGGGCCACTATGGCTACACCTTC.

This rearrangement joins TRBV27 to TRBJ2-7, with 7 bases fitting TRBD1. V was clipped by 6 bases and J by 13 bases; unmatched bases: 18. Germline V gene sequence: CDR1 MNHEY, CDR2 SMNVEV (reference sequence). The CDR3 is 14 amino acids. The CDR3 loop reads CASRNRGLPSLQYF. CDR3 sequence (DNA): TGTGCCAGCAGAAACAGGGGTCTTCCCTCCCTTCAATACTTC.

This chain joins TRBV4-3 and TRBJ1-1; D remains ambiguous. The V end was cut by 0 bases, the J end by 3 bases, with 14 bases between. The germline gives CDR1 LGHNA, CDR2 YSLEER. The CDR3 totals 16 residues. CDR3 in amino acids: CASSQDVWVGDTEAFF. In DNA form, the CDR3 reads TGCGCCAGCAGCCAAGATGTCTGGGTCGGAGACACTGAAGCTTTCTTT.

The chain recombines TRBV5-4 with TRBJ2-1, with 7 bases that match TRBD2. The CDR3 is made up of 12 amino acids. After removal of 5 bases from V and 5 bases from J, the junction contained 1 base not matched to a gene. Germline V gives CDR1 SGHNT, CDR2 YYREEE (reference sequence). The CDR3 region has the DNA TGTGCCAGCAGGGGGGGGGACAATGAGCAGTTCTTC. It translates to CASRGGDNEQFF.

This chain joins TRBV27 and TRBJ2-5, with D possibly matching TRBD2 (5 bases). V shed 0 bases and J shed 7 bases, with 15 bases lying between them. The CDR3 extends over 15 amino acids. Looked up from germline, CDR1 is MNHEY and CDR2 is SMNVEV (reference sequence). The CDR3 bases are TGTGCCAGCAGTTTATCCCAGTCCGGGATAGTGACCCAGTACTTC. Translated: CASSLSQSGIVTQYF.

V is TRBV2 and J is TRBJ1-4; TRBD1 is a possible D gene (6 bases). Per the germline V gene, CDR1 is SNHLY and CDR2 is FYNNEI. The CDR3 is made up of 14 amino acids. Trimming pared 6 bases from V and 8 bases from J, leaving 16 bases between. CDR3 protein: CASSLSRDKEKLFF. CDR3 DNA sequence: TGTGCCAGCAGCCTGTCCCGGGACAAGGAAAAACTGTTTTTT.

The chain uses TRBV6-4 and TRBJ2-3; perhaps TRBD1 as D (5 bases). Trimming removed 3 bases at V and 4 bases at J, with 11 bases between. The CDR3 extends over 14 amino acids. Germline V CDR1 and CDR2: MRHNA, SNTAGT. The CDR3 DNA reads TGTGCCAGCAGTGAGGGGTGGGGCGCAGATACGCAGTATTTT. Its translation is CASSEGWGADTQYF.

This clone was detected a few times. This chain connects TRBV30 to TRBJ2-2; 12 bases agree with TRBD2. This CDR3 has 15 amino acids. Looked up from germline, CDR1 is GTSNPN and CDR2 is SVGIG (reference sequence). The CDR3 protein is CAIPRTSGATGELFF. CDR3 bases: TGTGCTATACCTAGGACTAGCGGGGCCACCGGGGAGCTGTTTTTT.

CDR3 sequence: CASSQEDGANTEAFF. CDR3 sequence (DNA): TGTGCCAGCAGCCAAGAAGATGGGGCCAACACTGAAGCTTTCTTT. The chain recombines TRBV4-2 with TRBJ1-1; a weak D match, TRBD1 (5 bases). The length of the CDR3 is 15 residues. Germline-derived CDR1 and CDR2 are LGHNA and YNFKEQ. Trimming shortened V by 0 bases and J by 2 bases, and 10 bases separated the two germline ends.

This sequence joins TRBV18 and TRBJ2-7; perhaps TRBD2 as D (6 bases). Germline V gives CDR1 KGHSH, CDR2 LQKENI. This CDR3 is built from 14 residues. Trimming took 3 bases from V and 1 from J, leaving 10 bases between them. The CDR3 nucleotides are TGTGCCAGCTCACCTGCCGGGACTTCCTACGAGCAGTACTTC. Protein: CASSPAGTSYEQYF. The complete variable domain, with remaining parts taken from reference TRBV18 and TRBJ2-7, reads NAGVMQNPRHLVRRRGQEARLRCSPMKGHSHVYWYRQLPEEGLKFMVYLQKENIIDESGMPKERFSAEFPKEGPSILRIQQVVRGDSAAYFCASSPAGTSYEQYFGPGTRLTVT.

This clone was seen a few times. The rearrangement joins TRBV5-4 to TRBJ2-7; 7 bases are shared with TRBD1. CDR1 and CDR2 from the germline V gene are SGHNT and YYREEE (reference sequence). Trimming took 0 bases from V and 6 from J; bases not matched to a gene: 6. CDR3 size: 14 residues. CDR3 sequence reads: CASSLEGGSREQYF. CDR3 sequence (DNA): TGTGCCAGCAGCTTGGAAGGGGGCTCACGCGAGCAGTACTTC.

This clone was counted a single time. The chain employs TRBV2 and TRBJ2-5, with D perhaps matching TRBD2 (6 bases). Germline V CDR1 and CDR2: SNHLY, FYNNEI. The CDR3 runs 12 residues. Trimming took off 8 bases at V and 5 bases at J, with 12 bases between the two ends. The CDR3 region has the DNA TGTGCCAGCGGCCGCGGGACCGAGACCCAGTACTTC. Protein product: CASGRGTETQYF.

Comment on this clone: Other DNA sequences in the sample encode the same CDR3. Written as DNA, the CDR3 is TGCGCCAGCAGCCAACTGACTAGCGGGGTAAACATTCAGTACTTC. Translation: CASSQLTSGVNIQYF. The rearrangement links TRBV4-1 to TRBJ2-4, with 11 bases lining up with TRBD2. V shed 2 bases, J shed 6 bases, and the junction held 3 bases outside the gene matches. This CDR3 is built from 15 residues. The germline CDR1 and CDR2 sequences are MGHRA and YSYEKL.